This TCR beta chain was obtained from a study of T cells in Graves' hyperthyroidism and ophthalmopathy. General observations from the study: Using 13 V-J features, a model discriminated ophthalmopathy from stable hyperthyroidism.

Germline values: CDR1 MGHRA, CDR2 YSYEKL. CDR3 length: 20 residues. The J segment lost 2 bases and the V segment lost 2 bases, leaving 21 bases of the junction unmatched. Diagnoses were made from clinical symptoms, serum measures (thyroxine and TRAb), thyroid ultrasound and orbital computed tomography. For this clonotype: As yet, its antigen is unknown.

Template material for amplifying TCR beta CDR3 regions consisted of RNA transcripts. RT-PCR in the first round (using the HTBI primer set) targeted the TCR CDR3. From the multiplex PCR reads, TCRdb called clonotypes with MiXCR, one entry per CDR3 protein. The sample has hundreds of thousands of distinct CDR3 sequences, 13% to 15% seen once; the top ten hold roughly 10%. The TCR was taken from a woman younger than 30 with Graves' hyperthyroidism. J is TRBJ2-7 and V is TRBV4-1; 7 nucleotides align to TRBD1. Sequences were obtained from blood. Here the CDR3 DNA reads TGCGCCAGCAGCCAACCCCCAAAAGGGCTGGACAGGACTCCCACCTACGAGCAGTACTTC. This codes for CASSQPPKGLDRTPTYEQYF.